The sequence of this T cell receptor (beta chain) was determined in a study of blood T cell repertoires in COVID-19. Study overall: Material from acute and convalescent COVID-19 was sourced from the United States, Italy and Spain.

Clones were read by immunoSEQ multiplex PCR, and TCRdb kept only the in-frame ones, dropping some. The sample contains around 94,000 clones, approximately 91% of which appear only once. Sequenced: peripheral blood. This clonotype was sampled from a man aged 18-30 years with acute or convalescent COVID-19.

The CDR3 sequence: CASSLEGGGNPNYGYTF. In DNA, the CDR3 is TGTGCCAGCAGCTTAGAAGGGGGGGGGAACCCCAACTATGGCTACACCTTC. This sequence joins TRBV7-2 and TRBJ1-2, with D perhaps TRBD1 (6 bases). The CDR3 sequence is 17 residues long. The germline gives CDR1 SGHTA, CDR2 FQGNSA. Trimming removed 1 base from V and 2 bases from J, with 17 bases in between.